The present TCR beta chain was sequenced within a study of T-cell memory formation after mild COVID-19. Study in general: In these data, TCR clusters were largely donor specific.

General study findings and limits: Contracting clones, day 15 to 85, had balanced CD4/CD8, and later expanders favored CD4+.

TCRalpha and TCRbeta libraries used 5'RACE with constant-segment primers and UMIs. TCRdb re-derived calls from the 5' RACE reads in MiXCR, one entry per CDR3 protein. Of about 440,000 distinct CDR3 sequences in the sample, about 19% were seen once. Worth noting for this clonotype: Its antigen is undetermined.

The clonotype comes from an adult woman who had mild COVID-19 (a few samples of this study predate the infection). Cell type and time point are not known. Material: PBMCs or a T cell subset sorted from them (not recorded which).

CDR3 coding DNA: TGTGCCAGCAGCAGTATAGCGGGAGTGGACGAGCAGTACTTC. This codes for CASSSIAGVDEQYF. The V gene is TRBV12-3 or TRBV12-4, the J gene TRBJ2-7, with TRBD2 matching 9 bases. V gave up 6 bases and J gave up 5 bases; unmatched junction bases: 8. This CDR3 comprises 14 residues.